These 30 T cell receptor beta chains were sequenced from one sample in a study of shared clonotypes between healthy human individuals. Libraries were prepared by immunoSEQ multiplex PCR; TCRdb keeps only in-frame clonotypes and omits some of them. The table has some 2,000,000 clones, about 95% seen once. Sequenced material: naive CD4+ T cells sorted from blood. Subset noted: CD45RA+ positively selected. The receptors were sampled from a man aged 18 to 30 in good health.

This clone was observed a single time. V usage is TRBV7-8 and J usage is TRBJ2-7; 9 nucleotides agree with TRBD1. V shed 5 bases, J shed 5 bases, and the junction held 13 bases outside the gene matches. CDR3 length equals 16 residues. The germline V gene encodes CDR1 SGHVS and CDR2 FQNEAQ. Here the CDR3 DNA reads TGTGCCAGCAGCCAACTCCAGGGGACAGGGTCCCACGAGCAGTACTTC. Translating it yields CASSQLQGTGSHEQYF.

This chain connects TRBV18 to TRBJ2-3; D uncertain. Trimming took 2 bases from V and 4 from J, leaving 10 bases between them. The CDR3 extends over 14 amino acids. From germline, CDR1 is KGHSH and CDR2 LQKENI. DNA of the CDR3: TGTGCCAGCTCACCAAACCCCGGCCCAGATACGCAGTATTTT. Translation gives CASSPNPGPDTQYF.

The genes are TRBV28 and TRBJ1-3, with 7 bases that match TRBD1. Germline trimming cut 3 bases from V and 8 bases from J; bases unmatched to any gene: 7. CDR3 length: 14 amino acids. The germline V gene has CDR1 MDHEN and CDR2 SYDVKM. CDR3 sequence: CASSLTGTGDTIYF. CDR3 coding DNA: TGTGCCAGCAGTTTGACAGGGACTGGGGACACCATATATTTT.

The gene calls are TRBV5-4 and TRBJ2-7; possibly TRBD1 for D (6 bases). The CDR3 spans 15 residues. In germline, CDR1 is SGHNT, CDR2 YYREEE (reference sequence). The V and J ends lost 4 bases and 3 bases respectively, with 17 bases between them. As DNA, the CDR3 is TGTGCCAGCAGCAATCCGGGACAAAGCCTCTACGAGCAGTACTTC. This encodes CASSNPGQSLYEQYF.

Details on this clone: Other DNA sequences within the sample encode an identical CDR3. CDR3 protein: CASSEGRQPQHF. The DNA for the CDR3 is TGTGCCAGCAGTGAGGGCCGGCAGCCCCAGCATTTT. The chain couples TRBV6-1 to TRBJ1-5; D ambiguous. The CDR3 totals 12 residues. With 3 bases removed from V and 7 bases from J, the gap between germline ends came to 7 bases. Germline CDR1 MNHNS, CDR2 SASEGT.

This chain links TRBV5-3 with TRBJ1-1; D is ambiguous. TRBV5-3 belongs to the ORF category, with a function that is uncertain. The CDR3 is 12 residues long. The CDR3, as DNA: TGTGCTCCGGCAGCCGGGAGCACTGAAGCTTTCTTT. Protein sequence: CAPAAGSTEAFF.

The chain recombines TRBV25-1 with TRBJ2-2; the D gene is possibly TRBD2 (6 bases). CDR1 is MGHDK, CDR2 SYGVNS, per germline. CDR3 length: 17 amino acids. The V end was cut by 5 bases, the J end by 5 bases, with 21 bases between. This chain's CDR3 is CASSSEPGTYKTGELFF. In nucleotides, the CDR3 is TGTGCCAGCAGTTCCGAACCCGGGACTTATAAAACCGGGGAGCTGTTTTTT.

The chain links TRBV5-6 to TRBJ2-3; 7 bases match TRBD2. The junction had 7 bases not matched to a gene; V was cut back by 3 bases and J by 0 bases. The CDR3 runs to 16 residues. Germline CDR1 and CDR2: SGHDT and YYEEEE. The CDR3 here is CASSSLRGVSTDTQYF. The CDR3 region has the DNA TGTGCCAGCAGCTCCCTCCGGGGGGTTAGCACAGATACGCAGTATTTT.

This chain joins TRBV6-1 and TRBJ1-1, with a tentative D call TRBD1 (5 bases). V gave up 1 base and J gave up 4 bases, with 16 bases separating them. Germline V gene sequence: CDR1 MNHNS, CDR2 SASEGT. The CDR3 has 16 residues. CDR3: CASSEEVPGLGTEAFF. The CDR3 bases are TGTGCCAGCAGTGAAGAAGTGCCAGGGCTAGGCACTGAAGCTTTCTTT.

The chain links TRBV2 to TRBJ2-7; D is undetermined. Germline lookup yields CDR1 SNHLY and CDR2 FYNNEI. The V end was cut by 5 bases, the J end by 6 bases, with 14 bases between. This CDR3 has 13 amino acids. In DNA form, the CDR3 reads TGTGCCAGCAGTCTCGAAAAACAGAGCGAGCAGTACTTC. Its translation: CASSLEKQSEQYF.

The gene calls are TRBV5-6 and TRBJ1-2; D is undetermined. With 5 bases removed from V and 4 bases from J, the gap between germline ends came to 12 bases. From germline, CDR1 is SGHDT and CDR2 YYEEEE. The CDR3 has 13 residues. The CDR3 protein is CASRRPGSYGYTF. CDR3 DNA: TGTGCCAGCAGACGTCCGGGAAGCTATGGCTACACCTTC.

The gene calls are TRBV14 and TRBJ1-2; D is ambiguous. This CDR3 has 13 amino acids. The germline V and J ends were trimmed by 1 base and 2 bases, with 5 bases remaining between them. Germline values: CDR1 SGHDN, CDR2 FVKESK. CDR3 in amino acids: CASSQAGNYGYTF. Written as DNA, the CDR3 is TGTGCCAGCAGCCAAGCCGGCAACTATGGCTACACCTTC.

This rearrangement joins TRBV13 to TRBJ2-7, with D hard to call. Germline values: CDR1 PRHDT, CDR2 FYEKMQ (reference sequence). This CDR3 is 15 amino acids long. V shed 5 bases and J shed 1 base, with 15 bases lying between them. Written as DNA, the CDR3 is TGTGCCAGCAGCGGCAACCTCGACGAGTCCTACGAGCAGTACTTC. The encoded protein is CASSGNLDESYEQYF.

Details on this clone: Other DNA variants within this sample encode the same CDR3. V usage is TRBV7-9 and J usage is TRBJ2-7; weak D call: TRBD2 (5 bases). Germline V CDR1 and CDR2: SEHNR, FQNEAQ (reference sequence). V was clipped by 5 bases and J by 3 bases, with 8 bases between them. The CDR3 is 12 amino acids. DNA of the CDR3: TGTGCCAGCAGCCCCGGAGGCTACGAGCAGTACTTC. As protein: CASSPGGYEQYF.

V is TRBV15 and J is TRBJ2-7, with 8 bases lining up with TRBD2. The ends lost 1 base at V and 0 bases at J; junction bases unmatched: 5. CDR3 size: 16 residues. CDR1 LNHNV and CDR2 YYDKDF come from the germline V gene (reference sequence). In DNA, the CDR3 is TGTGCCACCAGCAGAGGAGAAGGACTAGCCTCCTACGAGCAGTACTTC. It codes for CATSRGEGLASYEQYF.

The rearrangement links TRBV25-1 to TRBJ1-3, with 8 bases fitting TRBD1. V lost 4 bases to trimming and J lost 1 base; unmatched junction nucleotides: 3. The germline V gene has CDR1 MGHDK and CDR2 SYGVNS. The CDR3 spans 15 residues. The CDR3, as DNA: TGTGCCAGCAGTGCCCACAGGGGGTCTGGAAACACCATATATTTT. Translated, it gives CASSAHRGSGNTIYF.

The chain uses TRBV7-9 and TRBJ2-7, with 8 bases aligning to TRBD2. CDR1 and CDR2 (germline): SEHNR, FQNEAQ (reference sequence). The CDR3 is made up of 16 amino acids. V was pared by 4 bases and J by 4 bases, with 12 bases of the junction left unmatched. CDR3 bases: TGTGCCAGCAGCTCCCACGGGAGGGCCGAATTATACGAGCAGTACTTC. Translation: CASSSHGRAELYEQYF.

As DNA, the CDR3 is TGTGCCAGTAGGGGGGATACGCAGTATTTT. As protein: CASRGDTQYF. This chain uses TRBV19 with TRBJ2-3; D unclear. Trimming took off 6 bases at V and 6 bases at J, with 4 bases between the two ends. CDR3 length equals 10 residues. In germline, CDR1 is LNHDA, CDR2 SQIVND (reference sequence).

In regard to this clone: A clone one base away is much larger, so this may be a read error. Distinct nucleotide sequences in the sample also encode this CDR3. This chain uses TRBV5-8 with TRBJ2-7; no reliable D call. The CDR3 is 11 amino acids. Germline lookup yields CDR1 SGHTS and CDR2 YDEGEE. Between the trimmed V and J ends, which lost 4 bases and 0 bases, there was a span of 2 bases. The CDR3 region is CASSVSYEQYF. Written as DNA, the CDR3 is TGTGCCAGCAGCGTCTCCTACGAGCAGTACTTC.

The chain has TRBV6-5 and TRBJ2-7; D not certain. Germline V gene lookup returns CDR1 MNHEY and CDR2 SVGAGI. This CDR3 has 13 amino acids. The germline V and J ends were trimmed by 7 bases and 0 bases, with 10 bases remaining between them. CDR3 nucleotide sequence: TGTGCCAGCACGGACGGGCTCTCCTACGAGCAGTACTTC. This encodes CASTDGLSYEQYF.

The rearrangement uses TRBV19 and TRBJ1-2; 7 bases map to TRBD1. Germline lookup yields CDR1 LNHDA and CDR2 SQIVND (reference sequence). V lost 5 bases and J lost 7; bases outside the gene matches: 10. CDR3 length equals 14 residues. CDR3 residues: CASSASGGSLGYTF. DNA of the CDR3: TGTGCCAGTAGTGCCTCAGGGGGATCTCTTGGCTACACCTTC.

The CDR3 DNA follows: TGTGCCAGCAGTCCAGGATCGACCGACAGGGTTGGAAACACCATATATTTT. Amino acid sequence: CASSPGSTDRVGNTIYF. The chain joins TRBV2 to TRBJ1-3, with 7 bases lining up with TRBD1. This CDR3 is built from 17 residues. The V gene's germline CDR1 is SNHLY and CDR2 FYNNEI. Unmatched junction bases numbered 13, after V lost 5 bases and J lost 3 bases. The full variable domain, in which reference TRBV2 and TRBJ1-3 provide the parts outside the CDR3, is EPEVTQTPSHQVTQMGQEVILRCVPISNHLYFYWYRQILGQKVEFLVSFYNNEISEKSEIFDDQFSVERPDGSNFTLKIRSTKLEDSAMYFCASSPGSTDRVGNTIYFGEGSWLTVV.

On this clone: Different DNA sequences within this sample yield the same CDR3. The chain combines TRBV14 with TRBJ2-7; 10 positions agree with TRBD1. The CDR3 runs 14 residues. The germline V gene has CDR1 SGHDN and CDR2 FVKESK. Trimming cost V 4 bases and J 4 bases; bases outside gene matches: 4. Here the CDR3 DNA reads TGTGCCAGCAGCCGCCGGGACAGGGGTTACGAGCAGTACTTC. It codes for CASSRRDRGYEQYF.

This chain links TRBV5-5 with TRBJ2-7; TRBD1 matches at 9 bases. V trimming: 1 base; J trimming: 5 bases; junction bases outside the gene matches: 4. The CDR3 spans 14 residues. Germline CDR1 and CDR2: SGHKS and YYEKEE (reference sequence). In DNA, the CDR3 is TGTGCCAGCAGCTTGCCACAGGGGGCGAACGAGCAGTACTTC. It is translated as CASSLPQGANEQYF.

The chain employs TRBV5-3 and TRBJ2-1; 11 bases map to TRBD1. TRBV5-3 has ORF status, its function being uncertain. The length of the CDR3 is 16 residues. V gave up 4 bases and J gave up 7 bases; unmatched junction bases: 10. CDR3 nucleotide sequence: TGTGCCAGAAGCAAGGACCGGGACAGGGGGTTTAATGAGCAGTTCTTC. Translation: CARSKDRDRGFNEQFF.

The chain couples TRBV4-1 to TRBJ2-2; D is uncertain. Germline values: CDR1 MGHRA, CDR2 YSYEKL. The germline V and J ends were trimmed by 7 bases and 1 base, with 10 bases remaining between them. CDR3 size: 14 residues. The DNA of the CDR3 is TGCGCCAGCAACACAGTAGGGAACACCGGGGAGCTGTTTTTT. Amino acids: CASNTVGNTGELFF.

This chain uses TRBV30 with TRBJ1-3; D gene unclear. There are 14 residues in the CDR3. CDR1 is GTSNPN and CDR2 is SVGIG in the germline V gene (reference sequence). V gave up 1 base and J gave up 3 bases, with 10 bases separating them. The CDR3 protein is CAWSGPPRGNTIYF. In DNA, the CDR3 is TGTGCCTGGAGTGGACCACCGCGTGGAAACACCATATATTTT.

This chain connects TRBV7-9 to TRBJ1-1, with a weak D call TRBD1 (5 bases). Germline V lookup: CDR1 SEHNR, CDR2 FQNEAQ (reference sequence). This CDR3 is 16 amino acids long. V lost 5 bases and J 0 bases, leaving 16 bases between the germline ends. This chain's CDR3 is CASSPPGGSVNTEAFF. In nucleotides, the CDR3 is TGTGCCAGCAGCCCCCCGGGGGGATCGGTGAACACTGAAGCTTTCTTT.

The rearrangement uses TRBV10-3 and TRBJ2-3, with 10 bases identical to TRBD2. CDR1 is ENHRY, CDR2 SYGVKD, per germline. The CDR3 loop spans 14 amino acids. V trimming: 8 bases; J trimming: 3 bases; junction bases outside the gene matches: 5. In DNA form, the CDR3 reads TGTGCCATCGGACCTAGCGGGAGAACAGATACGCAGTATTTT. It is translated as CAIGPSGRTDTQYF.

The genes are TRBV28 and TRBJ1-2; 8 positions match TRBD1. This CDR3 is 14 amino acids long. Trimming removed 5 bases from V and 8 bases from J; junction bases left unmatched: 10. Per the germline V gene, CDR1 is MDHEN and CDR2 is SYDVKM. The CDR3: CASSASSGGWGYTF. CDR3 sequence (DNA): TGTGCCAGCAGTGCCTCCTCAGGGGGCTGGGGCTACACCTTC.